This T cell receptor (beta chain) was sequenced for a study of blood T cells in healthy people across ages. A second PCR, run for roughly 7 to 12 cycles, used a sample-barcoded 5' primer plus a J-beta primer mix. Each of the samples gave a minimum of 2.5 million paired-end reads that contained CDR3. TCRdb redid the calling of the 5' RACE reads with MiXCR, one entry per CDR3 protein. This sample yields roughly 800,000 distinct CDR3 sequences, of which about a quarter are seen a single time; approximately 2.9% belongs to the top ten. Remarks on this clonotype: The antigen remains undetermined.

The V gene's germline CDR1 is SGHRS and CDR2 YFSETQ. The CDR3 runs to 15 residues. Every sample had a minimum of 6.5 million PBMCs isolated. Findings of the study overall: Whereas aged donors had fewer naive CD4+ cells, long-lived donors had more of them and higher diversity.

This sample also appeared in a second study, on T cells of mothers and their children. From that study: Healthy Caucasian mothers, a few in number, and their six children were the donors.

Sequenced: blood. V and J are TRBV5-1 and TRBJ2-5; TRBD2 matches at 8 bases. The closer fit of TRBJ2-1 to the DNA end suggests the J call may be wrong. The origin of this receptor is a boy aged 10-17 years in good health. The CDR3 DNA reads as TGCGCCAGCACCTCCTCCGGGACTAGATGGGGTGAGCAGTTCTTC. It specifies CASTSSGTRWGEQFF.